This TCR beta chain was retrieved from a study of cytomegalovirus exposure and HLA in healthy donors. Study summary: Unique TCR beta sequences numbering 95 million to 130 million came from 150 million to 200 million T cells in an earlier analysis.

The V and J ends lost 4 bases and 5 bases, in that order; junction bases with no gene match: 1. The CDR3 extends over 13 amino acids. Germline CDR1 reads SGHNT; CDR2 reads YYREEE (reference sequence). General study results and limits: Sequencing had likely introduced a cluster of highly shared sequence variants as an artifact. The productive fraction for most TCR beta V segments was about 87% or about 30% in an earlier analysis.

Vbeta (60) and Jbeta (13) primers were used in the PCR. The data were produced by immunoSEQ multiplex PCR, yet TCRdb's version contains in-frame clones alone and is incomplete. This table holds roughly 180,000 clones, around 84% found once. Notes on this clone: As yet, its antigen is unknown.

The specimen was PBMCs. J is TRBJ1-5 and V is TRBV5-4; 9 nucleotides align to TRBD1. This receptor was identified in a girl aged 2 to 10 in good health and CMV-seropositive. The CDR3 is CASSRDRDQPQHF. The CDR3 region has the DNA TGTGCCAGCAGCCGGGACAGGGATCAGCCCCAGCATTTT.